Following are 8 T cell receptor beta chains from one sample sequenced in a study of blood T cell repertoires in COVID-19 (dated by TCRdb to the early 2020s). Receptors were amplified or captured by the immunoSEQ multiplex PCR assay. As stored in TCRdb, this immuneACCESS dataset retains in-frame rearrangements with V and J assigned. A fraction of the clones does not appear; measured against another copy, unresolved V genes explain less than half of the discrepancy, and the remainder lacks a known reason. For this sample there are around 200,000 clones; roughly 87% appear just once. The ten largest account for roughly 2% of the sample. What was sequenced was peripheral blood. All receptors derive from a man aged 35 to 55 with active or convalescent COVID-19.

This chain connects TRBV28 to TRBJ1-3, with D perhaps matching TRBD1 (6 bases). With 6 bases removed from V and 0 bases from J, the gap between germline ends came to 15 bases. CDR3 length: 16 residues. Germline CDR1 MDHEN, CDR2 SYDVKM. The CDR3 is CASRNSGEASGNTIYF. Written as DNA, the CDR3 is TGTGCCAGCAGGAACTCAGGGGAAGCCTCTGGAAACACCATATATTTT.

CDR3 protein: CASGVNEQFF. The CDR3, as DNA: TGTGCCAGCGGAGTAAATGAGCAGTTCTTC. The genes are TRBV6-5 and TRBJ2-1; the D is unclear. Germline CDR1 reads MNHEY; CDR2 reads SVGAGI. The CDR3 contains 10 residues. The ends were cut back, 8 bases at V and 7 bases at J, with 6 bases in the middle.

This clone was counted a single time. The chain is built from TRBV29-1 and TRBJ1-4; D call uncertain. Trimming took 5 bases from V and 8 from J, leaving 6 bases between them. Germline assignment: CDR1 SQVTM and CDR2 ANQGSEA. The length of the CDR3 is 10 residues. CDR3 nucleotides: TGCAGCGTTCGGGAGGAAAAACTGTTTTTT. Its translation is CSVREEKLFF.

The V gene is TRBV19, the J gene TRBJ1-2, with no clear D. V was pared by 1 base and J by 4 bases, with 7 bases between. Germline-derived CDR1 and CDR2 are LNHDA and SQIVND (reference sequence). The CDR3 is 13 residues long. DNA of the CDR3: TGTGCCAGTAGTATAGGTCTTTTCTATGGCTACACCTTC. Its protein is CASSIGLFYGYTF.

The gene calls are TRBV27 and TRBJ2-7, with D possibly TRBD1 on 5 matching bases. In germline, CDR1 is MNHEY, CDR2 SMNVEV (reference sequence). The CDR3 covers 15 residues. V lost 6 bases, J lost 5 bases, and 20 bases lay in between. The CDR3: CASSPEWGIGHEQYF. As DNA, the CDR3 is TGTGCCAGCAGCCCAGAGTGGGGCATCGGGCACGAGCAGTACTTC.

The chain couples TRBV24-1 to TRBJ2-1; 16 bases are shared with TRBD2. The junction had 5 bases not matched to a gene; V was cut back by 2 bases and J by 8 bases. The CDR3 has 17 amino acids. CDR1 is KGHDR, CDR2 SFDVKD, per germline. DNA for the CDR3: TGTGCCACCAGTGATTCCGGGACTAGCGGGAGGGTAGATGAGCAGTTCTTC. Translated, it gives CATSDSGTSGRVDEQFF.

Details on this clone: A junction boundary mismatches the germline segment, possibly from a read error. The sample contains more than one DNA sequence encoding this CDR3. The chain employs TRBV6-5 and TRBJ1-2, with 11 bases matching TRBD1. CDR1 is MNHEY, CDR2 SVGAGI, per germline. The CDR3 sequence is 15 residues long. The CDR3 coding sequence is TGTGCCAGCAGTCGGACAGGGGGCCATAACTATGGTTACACCTTC. Translation: CASSRTGGHNYGYTF.

The chain carries TRBV7-8 and TRBJ1-5; 8 nucleotides match TRBD1. Trimming removed 1 base from V and 2 bases from J; junction bases left unmatched: 7. Germline loops: CDR1 SGHVS, CDR2 FQNEAQ. This CDR3 is 17 amino acids long. CDR3 amino acids: CASSLGRGLLGNQPQHF. DNA for the CDR3: TGTGCCAGCAGCTTAGGCAGGGGGCTTTTGGGCAATCAGCCCCAGCATTTT.